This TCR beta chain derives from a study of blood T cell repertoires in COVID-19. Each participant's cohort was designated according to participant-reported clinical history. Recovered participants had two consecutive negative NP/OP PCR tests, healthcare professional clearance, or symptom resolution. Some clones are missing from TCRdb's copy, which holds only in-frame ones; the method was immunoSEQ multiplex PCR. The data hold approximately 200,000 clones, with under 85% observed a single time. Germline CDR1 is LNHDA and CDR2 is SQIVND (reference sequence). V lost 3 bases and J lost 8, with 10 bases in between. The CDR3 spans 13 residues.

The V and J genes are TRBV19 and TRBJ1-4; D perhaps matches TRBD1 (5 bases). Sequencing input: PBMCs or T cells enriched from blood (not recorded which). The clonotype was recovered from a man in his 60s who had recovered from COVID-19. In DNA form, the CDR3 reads TGTGCCAGTAGTATCAGGGTAGGGGAAAAACTGTTTTTT. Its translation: CASSIRVGEKLFF.